The 25 T cell receptor beta chains presented below share a single source sample, sequenced in a study of blood T cell repertoires in COVID-19. Clones were read by immunoSEQ multiplex PCR, and TCRdb kept only the in-frame ones, dropping some. Of hundreds of thousands of clones in the sample, roughly 80% were seen once. The material sequenced was PBMCs or T cells enriched from blood (not recorded which). The receptors originated from a man aged 35 to 55 who had been exposed to COVID-19.

CDR3 nucleotides: TGTGCCAGCAGCACCACACCACTAGCGCCCCAAGAGACCCAGTACTTC. This sequence encodes CASSTTPLAPQETQYF. The rearrangement uses TRBV5-5 and TRBJ2-5, with 7 nucleotides matching TRBD2. Germline CDR1 is SGHKS and CDR2 is YYEKEE (reference sequence). The CDR3 has 16 residues. Trimming removed 4 bases from V and 1 base from J; junction bases left unmatched: 10.

This chain links TRBV30 with TRBJ2-3, with no clear D. This CDR3 has 11 residues. V was cut by 3 bases and J by 6 bases, with 7 bases left in between. Germline lookup yields CDR1 GTSNPN and CDR2 SVGIG (reference sequence). The CDR3 loop reads CAWRMADTQYF. The CDR3, as DNA: TGTGCCTGGAGGATGGCCGATACGCAGTATTTT.

The chain links TRBV19 to TRBJ2-3, with 12 bases that match TRBD2. The CDR3 contains 14 residues. V lost 10 bases to trimming and J lost 2 bases; unmatched junction nucleotides: 4. Germline V gene sequence: CDR1 LNHDA, CDR2 SQIVND (reference sequence). CDR3 nucleotides: TGTGCCACCCGACTAGCGGGAGACACAGATACGCAGTATTTT. Translated, it gives CATRLAGDTDTQYF.

The rearrangement links TRBV25-1 to TRBJ2-3; 7 bases line up with TRBD1. The CDR3 has 17 amino acids. The V gene's germline CDR1 is MGHDK and CDR2 SYGVNS. V was clipped by 2 bases and J by 2 bases; unmatched bases: 10. The CDR3 protein is CASSELGTVRTTDTQYF. DNA of the CDR3: TGTGCCAGCAGTGAACTGGGGACAGTAAGAACCACAGATACGCAGTATTTT.

This clone was recorded once. In DNA, the CDR3 is TGTGCCAGCAGCTTTCTCCACCGGGGCGGGAGCACTGAAGCTTTCTTT. This encodes CASSFLHRGGSTEAFF. This chain connects TRBV11-3 to TRBJ1-1, with a tentative D call TRBD1 (5 bases). Deletions cut 3 bases from V and 4 bases from J, with 18 bases between. Germline CDR1 reads SGHNT; CDR2 reads YENEEA. This CDR3 contains 16 residues.

The V call is TRBV2, the J call TRBJ2-2, with D possibly TRBD1 on 6 matching bases. In germline, CDR1 is SNHLY, CDR2 FYNNEI. There are 13 residues in the CDR3. The germline V and J ends were trimmed by 8 bases and 1 base, with 8 bases remaining between them. Written as DNA, the CDR3 is TGTGCCAGCCAGACAGGGAACACCGGGGAGCTGTTTTTT. It translates to CASQTGNTGELFF. The whole variable domain, filled in from reference TRBV2 and TRBJ2-2, reads EPEVTQTPSHQVTQMGQEVILRCVPISNHLYFYWYRQILGQKVEFLVSFYNNEISEKSEIFDDQFSVERPDGSNFTLKIRSTKLEDSAMYFCASQTGNTGELFFGEGSRLTVL.

The chain has TRBV2 and TRBJ1-3; 8 nucleotides match TRBD1. CDR3 length equals 17 residues. The V and J ends lost 5 bases and 0 bases, in that order; junction bases with no gene match: 9. Germline loops: CDR1 SNHLY, CDR2 FYNNEI. The CDR3 DNA is TGTGCCAGCAGTCGGGACAGGAGCTTCCTCTCTGGAAACACCATATATTTT. Its translation: CASSRDRSFLSGNTIYF.

Details on this clone: The same CDR3 also results from other DNA sequences found in this sample. As DNA, the CDR3 is TGTGCCAGCAGCTTGCGAAGGGGTGAAGCTTTCTTT. Amino acids: CASSLRRGEAFF. J is TRBJ1-1 and V is TRBV5-6; possible D gene TRBD1, 5 bases. V gave up 1 base and J gave up 7 bases, with 8 bases separating them. The germline gives CDR1 SGHDT, CDR2 YYEEEE. This CDR3 is built from 12 residues. The full variable domain, its missing parts supplied by reference TRBV5-6 and TRBJ1-1, is DAGVTQSPTHLIKTRGQQVTLRCSPKSGHDTVSWYQQALGQGPQFIFQYYEEEERQRGNFPDRFSGHQFPNYSSELNVNALLLGDSALYLCASSLRRGEAFFGQGTRLTVV.

The chain links TRBV19 to TRBJ1-4, with D maybe TRBD1 (5 bases). Germline values: CDR1 LNHDA, CDR2 SQIVND (reference sequence). Deletions cut 3 bases from V and 4 bases from J, with 9 bases between. The CDR3 has 14 amino acids. The CDR3 reads CASSMGGVNEKLFF. The CDR3 nucleotides are TGTGCCAGTAGTATGGGGGGGGTTAATGAAAAACTGTTTTTT. Full variable domain (outside the CDR3, taken from reference TRBV19 and TRBJ1-4): DGGITQSPKYLFRKEGQNVTLSCEQNLNHDAMYWYRQDPGQGLRLIYYSQIVNDFQKGDIAEGYSVSREKKESFPLTVTSAQKNPTAFYLCASSMGGVNEKLFFGSGTQLSVL.

CDR3 protein: CASERASGGPGTGELFF. For the CDR3, the DNA is TGTGCCAGCGAGCGGGCTAGCGGGGGGCCAGGGACCGGGGAGCTGTTTTTT. The chain joins TRBV4-2 to TRBJ2-2; 11 bases are shared with TRBD2. CDR3 length: 17 residues. V dropped 8 bases and J dropped 5; count of bases not matched to a gene: 13. Germline loops: CDR1 LGHNA, CDR2 YNFKEQ.

This chain links TRBV19 with TRBJ1-2; no definite D call. From germline, CDR1 is LNHDA and CDR2 SQIVND (reference sequence). The CDR3 has 13 amino acids. V shed 5 bases and J shed 4 bases, with 11 bases lying between them. CDR3 in amino acids: CASSPRLSYGYTF. CDR3 sequence (DNA): TGTGCCAGTAGTCCCAGGCTCAGCTATGGCTACACCTTC.

The genes are TRBV10-3 and TRBJ2-1; 7 nucleotides agree with TRBD2. This CDR3 has 15 amino acids. Per germline, CDR1 ENHRY and CDR2 SYGVKD. V lost 2 bases and J lost 6; bases outside the gene matches: 7. The CDR3 DNA is TGTGCCATCAGTGAGAGGGGACTAACCGCCAATGAGCAGTTCTTC. Translation: CAISERGLTANEQFF.

The chain links TRBV4-1 to TRBJ2-1; 8 bases map to TRBD1. Germline loops: CDR1 MGHRA, CDR2 YSYEKL. The CDR3 has 15 residues. The V segment lost 10 bases and the J segment 7 bases; nucleotides outside the gene matches: 15. As DNA, the CDR3 is TGCGCCACCAACAACCCAGGGGGCCGTTTGAATGAGCAGTTCTTC. Its protein product is CATNNPGGRLNEQFF.

This clone appeared a single time. This sample also contains other DNA sequences that code for the same CDR3. The genes are TRBV30 and TRBJ2-2; D perhaps matches TRBD1 (6 bases). The ends were cut back, 1 base at V and 7 bases at J, with 7 bases in the middle. Germline CDR1 and CDR2: GTSNPN and SVGIG (reference sequence). The CDR3 loop spans 12 amino acids. The CDR3: CAWSAGVGELFF. CDR3 DNA: TGTGCCTGGAGTGCAGGGGTCGGGGAGCTGTTTTTT.

The chain has TRBV5-1 and TRBJ2-7; no clear D. The CDR3 covers 15 residues. CDR1 SGHRS and CDR2 YFSETQ come from the germline V gene. V was clipped by 0 bases and J by 2 bases, with 12 bases between them. The CDR3 DNA follows: TGCGCCAGCAGCTTGGCAGTCGTACCCCCCTACGAGCAGTACTTC. Amino acid sequence: CASSLAVVPPYEQYF.

Remarks on this clone: Other DNA sequences within the sample encode an identical CDR3. This chain uses TRBV6-5 with TRBJ1-1; D is perhaps TRBD1 (5 bases). The germline V gene encodes CDR1 MNHEY and CDR2 SVGAGI. The V end lost 6 bases, the J end lost 1 base, and 12 bases lay between the germline ends. The CDR3 is made up of 14 amino acids. The CDR3 region has the DNA TGTGCCAGCAGCTACGGGGCTGGGAACACTGAAGCTTTCTTT. Its translation: CASSYGAGNTEAFF.

This clone was counted a few times. The chain uses TRBV9 and TRBJ2-1, with a possible D match to TRBD2 (6 bases). The germline V gene encodes CDR1 SGDLS and CDR2 YYNGEE. Trimming removed 2 bases at V and 7 bases at J, with 28 bases between. The CDR3 runs 19 residues. The CDR3, as DNA: TGTGCCAGCAGCGTCGCCCTCGTCGGGAGAGGCCCGGGAAGAAATGAGCAGTTCTTC. Translated, it gives CASSVALVGRGPGRNEQFF. Filled out from reference TRBV9 and TRBJ2-1, the complete variable domain reads DSGVTQTPKHLITATGQRVTLRCSPRSGDLSVYWYQQSLDQGLQFLIQYYNGEERAKGNILERFSAQQFPDLHSELNLSSLELGDSALYFCASSVALVGRGPGRNEQFFGPGTRLTVL.

The chain has TRBV7-9 and TRBJ2-7, with 7 nucleotides matching TRBD2. This CDR3 contains 14 residues. Germline V gene sequence: CDR1 SEHNR, CDR2 FQNEAQ (reference sequence). With V trimmed by 8 bases and J by 3 bases, 10 bases remained unmatched. The CDR3 region is CASGTGLRSYEQYF. CDR3 in DNA: TGTGCCAGCGGCACGGGACTAAGGAGCTACGAGCAGTACTTC.

The chain uses TRBV19 and TRBJ1-3, with 8 bases matching TRBD1. The CDR3 has 16 amino acids. V shed 6 bases, J shed 0 bases, and the junction held 7 bases outside the gene matches. CDR1 is LNHDA, CDR2 SQIVND, per germline (reference sequence). DNA of the CDR3: TGTGCCAGTAGAGATCCAGGGGGCCCCTCTGGAAACACCATATATTTT. It codes for CASRDPGGPSGNTIYF.

This clone has just a few counts. The CDR3 region has the DNA TGTGCCAGCAGTCTCCCTCTCGGCAGGGTAATAGATGGCTACACCTTC. Its translation is CASSLPLGRVIDGYTF. The J gene is TRBJ1-2, the V gene TRBV11-2; tentatively, D is TRBD1 (5 bases). CDR3 length: 16 residues. Germline-derived CDR1 and CDR2 are SGHAT and FQNNGV. Between the trimmed V and J ends, which lost 6 bases and 6 bases, there was a span of 23 bases.

The chain links TRBV10-1 to TRBJ2-3; 10 bases map to TRBD2. CDR1 WNHNN and CDR2 SYGVQD come from the germline V gene (reference sequence). The length of the CDR3 is 14 residues. V shed 3 bases, J shed 8 bases, and the junction held 5 bases outside the gene matches. This chain's CDR3 is CASSEAGGTRTQYF. CDR3 nucleotide sequence: TGCGCCAGCAGTGAAGCGGGAGGGACTCGTACGCAGTATTTT.

The CDR3 is CASSEGAVSPLHF. CDR3 in DNA: TGTGCCAGCAGTGAAGGGGCTGTGTCACCCCTCCACTTT. The chain recombines TRBV2 with TRBJ1-6; no reliable D call. The CDR3 runs 13 residues. V was pared by 1 base and J by 10 bases, with 8 bases between. Germline CDR1 SNHLY, CDR2 FYNNEI.

This clone came up a few times. The J gene is TRBJ1-6, the V gene TRBV4-1, with D perhaps matching TRBD1 (6 bases). CDR3 length: 17 residues. Trimming removed 3 bases at V and 7 bases at J, with 19 bases between. Germline assignment: CDR1 MGHRA and CDR2 YSYEKL. CDR3 protein: CASSQRGQDQGNSPLHF. The CDR3 DNA follows: TGCGCCAGCAGCCAGAGAGGACAAGACCAGGGGAATTCACCCCTCCACTTT.

This rearrangement joins TRBV7-8 to TRBJ2-3; 7 positions match TRBD2. The CDR3 sequence is 16 residues long. Germline V CDR1 and CDR2: SGHVS, FQNEAQ. After removal of 3 bases from V and 4 bases from J, the junction contained 10 bases not matched to a gene. CDR3 nucleotide sequence: TGTGCCAGCAGCTTTCGGGGGGTAAATCGGGCAGATACGCAGTATTTT. It specifies CASSFRGVNRADTQYF.

This chain links TRBV3-1 (or the pseudogene TRBV3-2) with TRBJ2-1; the D gene is possibly TRBD2 (5 bases). CDR1 is LGHDT and CDR2 is YNNKEL in the germline V gene (reference sequence). The V end lost 1 base, the J end lost 9 bases, and 13 bases lay between the germline ends. There are 14 residues in the CDR3. CDR3 residues: CASSQGGRSGEQFF. The CDR3 DNA reads TGTGCCAGCAGCCAAGGTGGGAGAAGCGGTGAGCAGTTCTTC.